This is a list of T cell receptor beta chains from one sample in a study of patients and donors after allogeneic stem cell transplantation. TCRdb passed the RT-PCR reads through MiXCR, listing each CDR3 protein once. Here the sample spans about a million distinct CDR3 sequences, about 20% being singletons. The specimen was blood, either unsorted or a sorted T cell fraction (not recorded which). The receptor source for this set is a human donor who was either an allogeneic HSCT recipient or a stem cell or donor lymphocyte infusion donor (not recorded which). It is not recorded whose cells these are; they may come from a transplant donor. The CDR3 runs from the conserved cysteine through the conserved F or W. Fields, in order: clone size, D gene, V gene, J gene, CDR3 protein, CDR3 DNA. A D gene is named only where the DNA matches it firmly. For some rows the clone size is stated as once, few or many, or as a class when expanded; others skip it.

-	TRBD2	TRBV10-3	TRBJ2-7	CAISKREGSYEQYF	TGTGCCATCAGTAAACGGGAGGGCTCCTACGAGCAGTACTTC
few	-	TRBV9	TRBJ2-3	CASSVERGPRTDTQYF	TGTGCCAGCAGCGTAGAGAGAGGGCCACGCACAGATACGCAGTATTTT
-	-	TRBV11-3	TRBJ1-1	CASSLKARLEAFF	TGTGCCAGCAGCTTAAAGGCCCGACTTGAAGCTTTCTTT
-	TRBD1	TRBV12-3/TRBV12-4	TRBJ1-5	CASSPRTGIGQPQHF	TGTGCCAGCAGCCCCAGGACAGGGATTGGTCAGCCCCAGCATTTT
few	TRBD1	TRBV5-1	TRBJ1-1	CASIKQGGTEAFF	TGCGCCAGCATCAAACAGGGGGGCACTGAAGCTTTCTTT
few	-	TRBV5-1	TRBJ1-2	CASSRESFGYTF	TGCGCCAGCAGCCGGGAGTCTTTTGGCTACACCTTC
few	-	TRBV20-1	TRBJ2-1	CSASALQLHEQFF	TGCAGTGCTAGCGCCCTCCAACTTCATGAGCAGTTCTTC
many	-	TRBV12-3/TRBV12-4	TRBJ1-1	CASRQPGARERAFF	TGTGCCAGCAGACAACCCGGGGCTCGGGAAAGAGCTTTCTTT
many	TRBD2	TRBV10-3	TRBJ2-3	CAISTGLLTGGWDTQYF	TGTGCCATCAGCACAGGACTCCTGACGGGGGGTTGGGATACGCAGTATTTT
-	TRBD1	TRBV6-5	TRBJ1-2	CASSYSTTTGGRGYTF	TGTGCCAGCAGTTACTCTACCACTACAGGGGGCCGAGGCTACACCTTC
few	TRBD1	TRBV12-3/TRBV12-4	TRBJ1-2	CASSQDRGPGYTF	TGTGCCAGCAGCCAGGACAGGGGGCCTGGCTACACCTTC
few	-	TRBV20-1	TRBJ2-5	CSASQTSQETQYF	TGCAGTGCGTCGCAGACCTCTCAAGAGACCCAGTACTTC
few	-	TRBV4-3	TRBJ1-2	CASSLQTGSVEGYTF	TGCGCCAGCAGCCTTCAGACAGGTTCGGTTGAAGGCTACACCTTC
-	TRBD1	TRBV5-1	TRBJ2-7	CASSFGQGAIEQYF	TGCGCCAGCAGCTTTGGTCAGGGGGCAATCGAGCAGTACTTC
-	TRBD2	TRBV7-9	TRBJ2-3	CASSLIRLADNTDTQYF	TGTGCCAGCAGCTTAATTCGGCTAGCGGATAACACAGATACGCAGTATTTT
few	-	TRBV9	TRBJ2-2	CASSVVEGAGRTGELFF	TGTGCCAGCAGCGTAGTCGAGGGGGCGGGAAGGACCGGGGAGCTGTTTTTT
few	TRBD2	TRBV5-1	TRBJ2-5	CASGRGTKQETQYF	TGCGCCAGCGGACGAGGGACTAAACAAGAGACCCAGTACTTC
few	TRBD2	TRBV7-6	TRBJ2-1	CASSWGGQYNEQFF	TGTGCCAGCAGCTGGGGGGGTCAGTACAATGAGCAGTTCTTC
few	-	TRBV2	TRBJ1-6	CASRGGQSSSYNSPLHF	TGTGCCAGCAGGGGAGGACAGAGCAGCTCCTATAATTCACCCCTCCACTTT
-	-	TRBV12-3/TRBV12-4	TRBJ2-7	CASTTLANTYEQYF	TGTGCCAGCACCACCCTAGCGAATACCTACGAGCAGTACTTC
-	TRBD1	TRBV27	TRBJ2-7	CASSFTDRPRPMYEQYF	TGTGCCAGCAGTTTCACGGACAGGCCCAGGCCAATGTACGAGCAGTACTTC
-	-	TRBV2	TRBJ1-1	CASRDTGRAFF	TGTGCCAGCAGAGATACAGGGAGAGCTTTCTTT
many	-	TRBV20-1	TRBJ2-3	CSAQASPDTQYF	TGCAGTGCTCAGGCTAGCCCAGATACGCAGTATTTT
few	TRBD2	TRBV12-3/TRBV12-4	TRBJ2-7	CASSRLATYEQYF	TGTGCCAGCAGTCGACTAGCAACCTACGAGCAGTACTTC
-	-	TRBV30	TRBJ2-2	CAWNWNTGELFF	TGTGCCTGGAATTGGAACACCGGGGAGCTGTTTTTT
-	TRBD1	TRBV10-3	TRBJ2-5	CAISVRTGSQETQYF	TGTGCCATCAGTGTGAGGACAGGTTCTCAAGAGACCCAGTACTTC
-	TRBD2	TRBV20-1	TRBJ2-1	CSAVSGGNGNEQFF	TGCAGTGCTGTCTCGGGGGGGAATGGCAATGAGCAGTTCTTC
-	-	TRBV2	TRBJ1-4	CASSEVGVVTNEKLFF	TGTGCCAGCAGTGAAGTCGGGGTAGTGACTAATGAAAAACTGTTTTTT
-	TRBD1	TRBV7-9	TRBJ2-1	CASSLSEGTGRGEQFF	TGTGCCAGCAGCTTAAGTGAGGGGACAGGCCGGGGTGAGCAGTTCTTC
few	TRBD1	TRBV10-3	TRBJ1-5	CAISGTGGYSNQPQHF	TGTGCCATCAGTGGGACAGGGGGGTATAGCAATCAGCCCCAGCATTTT
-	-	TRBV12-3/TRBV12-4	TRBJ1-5	CASSLAAANQPQHF	TGTGCCAGCAGTTTAGCGGCAGCTAATCAGCCCCAGCATTTT
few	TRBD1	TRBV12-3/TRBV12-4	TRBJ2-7	CASSFSSRGRGQYF	TGTGCCAGCAGTTTTAGTAGTAGGGGGCGCGGGCAGTACTTC
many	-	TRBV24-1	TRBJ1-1	CATSDTAYTEAFF	TGTGCCACCAGTGATACGGCGTACACTGAAGCTTTCTTT
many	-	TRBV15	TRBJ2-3	CATSRDIRTDTQYF	TGTGCCACCAGCAGAGATATCCGCACAGATACGCAGTATTTT
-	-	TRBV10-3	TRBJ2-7	CAISESQGEQYF	TGTGCCATCAGTGAGTCCCAGGGCGAGCAGTACTTC